Reported below is one T cell receptor (beta chain). The antigen remains undetermined. The data were obtained in a study of beta chain features in type 1 diabetes. Whole-study findings and limits: It was not settled here whether HLA type affects TCRB rearrangement.

Via CD45RO/CCR7/CD25/CD127/CD95/CD27, cells of the CD4+ naive, central memory, regulatory and stem cell-like memory subsets were sorted. Purity of each sorted population was above 98%. Expressed TCRB transcripts got sequenced, as all isolated RNA was reverse transcribed. Only in-frame clones appear in the TCRdb table, and some are missing; sequencing was by immunoSEQ multiplex PCR. Here the sample spans almost 350,000 clones, around 19% being singletons. Trimming removed 3 bases from V and 7 bases from J, with 10 bases in between. The CDR3 is 11 amino acids. CDR1 and CDR2 from the germline V gene are DFQATT and SNEGSKA (reference sequence).

This chain links TRBV20-1 with TRBJ2-7, with unresolved D. Source material: naive CD4+ T cells from blood. The TCR was taken from a woman younger than 35 in good health. The CDR3 coding sequence is TGCAGTGCTAGTCCGTTTCGGGAGCAGTACTTC. It encodes CSASPFREQYF.